One and the same sample provided the 17 T cell receptor beta chains below, sequenced in a study of metastatic and nonmetastatic thyroid tumors (dated by TCRdb to 2019 to 2021). None of the patients had been given any treatment before thyroid surgery. The library was built by means of PCR. The sequencing machine was an Illumina HiSeq 4000. Clones were called with MiXCR by TCRdb after fastp trimmed the public reads at Q25, and only in-frame beta chains were retained. Across this sample there are about 20,000 clones, with more than 10% seen only once. The ten largest clonotypes hold roughly 6.2% of the sample. The specimen was blood. Receptors originate from a male donor with papillary thyroid cancer or a benign thyroid nodule (not recorded which). Some clones in this sample may be carry-over from other donors' samples.

Sample share makes this clone medium-sized. V usage is TRBV10-3 and J usage is TRBJ2-7; TRBD2 matches 13 bases. The CDR3 covers 16 residues. The trim removed 0 bases at V and 6 bases at J, leaving 5 bases unmatched. Germline V gene lookup returns CDR1 ENHRY and CDR2 SYGVKD. The CDR3 DNA follows: TGTGCCATCAGTGAGTCCCCGACTAGCGGGAGGTTCGAGCAGTACTTC. Translated, it gives CAISESPTSGRFEQYF.

This clone was detected only a few times. CDR3 coding DNA: TGTGCCAGCAGTGACTTAGCCTGGAGCTCCTACAATGAGCAGTTCTTC. Its translation is CASSDLAWSSYNEQFF. V gene TRBV6-1 combines with J gene TRBJ2-1; D unclear. V was shortened by 3 bases and J by 0 bases, with 12 bases between the two germline ends. The CDR3 contains 16 residues. Germline lookup yields CDR1 MNHNS and CDR2 SASEGT.

This clone was observed at least ten times. The chain employs TRBV7-2 and TRBJ2-7; D perhaps matches TRBD2 (5 bases). Germline CDR1 and CDR2: SGHTA and FQGNSA. V was pared by 0 bases and J by 2 bases, with 8 bases between. This CDR3 has 14 residues. Written as DNA, the CDR3 is TGTGCCAGCAGCTTAGCGGGGAGACCCTACGAGCAGTACTTC. Its translation: CASSLAGRPYEQYF.

The CDR3 nucleotides read TGTGCCAGCAGCTTTTCCGGGACTAGCGGCCAAGAGACCCAGTACTTC. It specifies CASSFSGTSGQETQYF. The V gene is TRBV7-9, the J gene TRBJ2-5; 11 nucleotides line up with TRBD2. Trimming at V came to 3 bases and at J to 1 base, leaving 4 bases not matched to a gene. Germline V CDR1 and CDR2: SEHNR, FQNEAQ (reference sequence). CDR3 length equals 16 residues. Full variable domain (remainder filled in from reference TRBV7-9 and TRBJ2-5): DTGVSQNPRHKITKRGQNVTFRCDPISEHNRLYWYRQTLGQGPEFLTYFQNEAQLEKSRLLSDRFSAERPKGSFSTLEIQRTEQGDSAMYLCASSFSGTSGQETQYFGPGTRLLVL.

This clone is labeled as medium-sized. The rearrangement links TRBV28 to TRBJ2-1; D not certain. Germline lookup yields CDR1 MDHEN and CDR2 SYDVKM. The CDR3 contains 13 residues. Trimming took 6 bases from V and 8 from J, leaving 14 bases between them. CDR3 region: CASRAPLFYEQFF. DNA for the CDR3: TGTGCCAGCAGGGCCCCCTTGTTCTATGAGCAGTTCTTC.

This clone was counted many times. The chain is built from TRBV16 and TRBJ1-1, with TRBD1 identical over 8 bases. This CDR3 has 16 amino acids. CDR1 and CDR2 (germline): KGHSY, FQNENV. V lost 4 bases, J lost 1 base, and 8 bases stayed unmatched. The CDR3 reads CASSRRIGQGNTEAFF. CDR3 nucleotides: TGTGCCAGCAGCCGCCGGATCGGACAGGGGAACACTGAAGCTTTCTTT.

This clone was picked up many times. No conserved phenylalanine or tryptophan ends this CDR3, so it is likely a read error. This chain links TRBV18 with TRBJ1-2; no firm D call. V was trimmed by 6 bases and J by 8 bases, leaving 10 bases between them. Germline CDR1 reads KGHSH; CDR2 reads LQKENI. The CDR3 covers 11 residues. CDR3 in DNA: TGTGCCAGCTCTCGAACGGGAGGCTACACCCTC. Amino acids: CASSRTGGYTL.

V is TRBV30 and J is TRBJ2-7; TRBD2 matches 9 bases. This CDR3 comprises 16 residues. The trim removed 2 bases at V and 2 bases at J, leaving 10 bases unmatched. Germline-derived CDR1 and CDR2 are GTSNPN and SVGIG (reference sequence). CDR3: CAWSQPWTSDTYEQYF. CDR3 bases: TGTGCCTGGAGTCAACCCTGGACTAGCGATACCTACGAGCAGTACTTC.

In its sample, this clone was seen many times. This may be a read error: a much more frequent sequence differs by one nucleotide. Other DNA sequences within the sample encode an identical CDR3. J is TRBJ1-2 and V is TRBV12-3 or TRBV12-4, with D perhaps TRBD1 (6 bases). The CDR3 has 15 residues. V dropped 5 bases and J dropped 2 bases, with 15 bases sitting between them. CDR3 DNA sequence: TGTGCCAGCAGTACACGACAGGTCTCGAACTATGGCTACACCTTC. It specifies CASSTRQVSNYGYTF.

In its sample, this clone is medium-sized (0.01 to 0.1%). The chain is built from TRBV28 and TRBJ2-1; D not certain. Trimming left V 6 bases short and J 4 bases short, with 13 bases between. The CDR3 is made up of 14 amino acids. Looked up from germline, CDR1 is MDHEN and CDR2 is SYDVKM. The CDR3 nucleotides read TGTGCCAGCAGAGGGCTAGTAGGGTACAATGAGCAGTTCTTC. Amino acids: CASRGLVGYNEQFF.

This clone appeared many times. V and J are TRBV5-1 and TRBJ1-1, with D unclear. Trimming left V 0 bases short and J 1 base short, with 7 bases between. The V gene's germline CDR1 is SGHRS and CDR2 YFSETQ. The CDR3 contains 14 residues. CDR3 sequence: CASSLEAWNTEAFF. CDR3 DNA sequence: TGCGCCAGCAGCTTGGAGGCCTGGAACACTGAAGCTTTCTTT.

This clone was picked up many times. V and J are TRBV24-1 and TRBJ2-1; unclear D gene. This CDR3 region has 14 residues. Germline V lookup: CDR1 KGHDR, CDR2 SFDVKD. Trimming left V 3 bases short and J 6 bases short, with 11 bases between. CDR3 residues: CATSDNKAINEQFF. The CDR3, as DNA: TGTGCCACCAGTGATAATAAAGCTATCAATGAGCAGTTCTTC.

This clone rates as medium-sized (0.01 to 0.1%). The V call is TRBV6-1, the J call TRBJ2-7; tentative D call: TRBD2 (5 bases). CDR1 is MNHNS and CDR2 is SASEGT in the germline V gene. The CDR3 loop spans 17 amino acids. V lost 8 bases and J 2 bases, leaving 25 bases between the germline ends. CDR3 in DNA: TGTGCCAGCGCCTTAGCGTTCTCTGCCGGTAGTGCCTACGAGCAGTACTTC. Translated, it gives CASALAFSAGSAYEQYF.

This clone is medium-sized in the sample. V usage is TRBV6-1 and J usage is TRBJ2-1; no clear D. CDR1 is MNHNS, CDR2 SASEGT, per germline. Trimming shortened V by 5 bases and J by 10 bases, and 9 bases separated the two germline ends. CDR3 size: 11 residues. The CDR3 sequence: CASSRSGEQFF. Written as DNA, the CDR3 is TGTGCCAGCAGTAGGTCCGGGGAGCAGTTCTTC.

This clone was seen repeatedly, ten times or more. Since a much larger clone is just one base distant, this may be a read error. This sample includes further DNA sequences coding for the same CDR3. CDR3 DNA sequence: TGTGCCAGCAGTCCAGGGACAGGGATAAACTATGGCTACACCTTC. It yields the protein CASSPGTGINYGYTF. V and J are TRBV12-3 or TRBV12-4 and TRBJ1-2, with 9 bases matching TRBD1. V lost 5 bases, J lost 2 bases, and 6 bases stayed unmatched. The CDR3 has 15 amino acids.

This clone was counted at least ten times. The chain links TRBV12-5 to TRBJ2-3; no clear D gene. CDR3 size: 12 residues. Germline CDR1 is LGHNT and CDR2 is FRNRAP. The ends were cut back, 5 bases at V and 6 bases at J, with 9 bases in the middle. The chain's CDR3 is CASGKDVDTQYF. The CDR3 DNA reads TGTGCTAGTGGTAAGGACGTGGATACGCAGTATTTT.

This clone was observed at least ten times. The CDR3 reads CASNWGGRAREQFF. The CDR3 bases are TGTGCCAGCAACTGGGGCGGGAGGGCCCGCGAGCAGTTCTTC. The rearrangement joins TRBV5-5 to TRBJ2-1, with 9 positions matching TRBD2. V shed 6 bases and J 10 bases; nucleotides not matched to a gene: 11. CDR1 is SGHKS, CDR2 YYEKEE, per germline (reference sequence). CDR3 length: 14 amino acids.